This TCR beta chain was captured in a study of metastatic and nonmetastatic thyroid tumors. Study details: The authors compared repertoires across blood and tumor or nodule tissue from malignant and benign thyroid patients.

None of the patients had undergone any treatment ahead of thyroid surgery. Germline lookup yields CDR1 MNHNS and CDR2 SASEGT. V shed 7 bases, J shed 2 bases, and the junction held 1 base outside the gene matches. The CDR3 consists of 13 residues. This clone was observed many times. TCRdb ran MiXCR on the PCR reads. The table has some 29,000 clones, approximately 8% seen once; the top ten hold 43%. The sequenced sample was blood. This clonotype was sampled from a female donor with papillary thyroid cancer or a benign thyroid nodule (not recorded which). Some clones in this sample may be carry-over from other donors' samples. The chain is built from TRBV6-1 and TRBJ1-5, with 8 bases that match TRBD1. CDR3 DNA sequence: TGTGCCAGCACGGGACAGGGCAATCAGCCCCAGCATTTT. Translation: CASTGQGNQPQHF.